This record concerns one T cell receptor (beta chain) sequence. This entry belongs to a study of Tregs in tolerant kidney transplant recipients. Mixed chimerism was transient after nonmyeloablative marrow transplants from related graft donors. Repertoires were generated with immunoSEQ multiplex PCR, while TCRdb's copy carries only in-frame clones and drops some. This sample has some 56,000 clones, with 91% found just once. Germline CDR1 MNHEY, CDR2 SMNVEV (reference sequence). The trim removed 4 bases at V and 4 bases at J, leaving 5 bases unmatched. This CDR3 is 15 amino acids long. This chain connects TRBV27 to TRBJ2-7, with 12 bases matching TRBD2. The clonotype was recovered from a human patient who received a combined kidney and bone marrow transplant. Some T cells may be the graft donor's. The sample consisted of CD8+ T cells from blood (PBMCs), taken 24 months after the transplant. CDR3 residues: CASSSLAGGPYEQYF. CDR3 DNA sequence: TGTGCCAGCAGTTCCCTAGCGGGAGGGCCGTACGAGCAGTACTTC.